These 28 T cell receptor beta chains share one sample of origin, sequenced in a study of cytomegalovirus exposure and HLA in healthy donors. Clones were sequenced by immunoSEQ multiplex PCR, and TCRdb holds only the in-frame ones, with some missing. The table shows approximately 180,000 clones, with about 87% occurring only once. Sequencing used PBMCs. The receptors were gathered from a woman between 25 and 40 years old in good health and CMV-seronegative.

The chain is built from TRBV7-9 and TRBJ2-3; 7 bases fit TRBD1. This CDR3 is 15 amino acids long. V lost 1 base to trimming and J lost 3 bases; unmatched junction nucleotides: 4. Germline V gene data show CDR1 as SEHNR and CDR2 as FQNEAQ (reference sequence). The CDR3 here is CASSLVGGATDTQYF. Written as DNA, the CDR3 is TGTGCCAGCAGCTTAGTAGGGGGCGCGACAGATACGCAGTATTTT. Full variable domain (rest looked up from reference TRBV7-9 and TRBJ2-3): DTGVSQNPRHKITKRGQNVTFRCDPISEHNRLYWYRQTLGQGPEFLTYFQNEAQLEKSRLLSDRFSAERPKGSFSTLEIQRTEQGDSAMYLCASSLVGGATDTQYFGPGTRLTVL.

The chain recombines TRBV9 with TRBJ1-2, with TRBD1 matching 7 bases. Germline V lookup: CDR1 SGDLS, CDR2 YYNGEE. The J segment lost 4 bases and the V segment lost 0 bases, leaving 6 bases of the junction unmatched. This CDR3 is 15 amino acids long. CDR3: CASSVAAGGGYGYTF. As DNA, the CDR3 is TGTGCCAGCAGCGTAGCGGCAGGGGGAGGCTATGGCTACACCTTC.

The rearrangement uses TRBV27 and TRBJ1-1; the match to TRBD1 covers 10 bases. Germline V gives CDR1 MNHEY, CDR2 SMNVEV (reference sequence). The CDR3 sequence is 18 residues long. V was pared by 5 bases and J by 0 bases, with 12 bases of the junction left unmatched. DNA for the CDR3: TGTGCCAGCAGTCTTATCGTCCCGGGACAGGGGTTGAACACTGAAGCTTTCTTT. Its translation: CASSLIVPGQGLNTEAFF.

This clone appeared a few times. The chain recombines TRBV6-5 with TRBJ1-3; D might be TRBD1 (5 bases). V shed 5 bases and J shed 3 bases, with 11 bases lying between them. CDR1 MNHEY and CDR2 SVGAGI come from the germline V gene. The CDR3 contains 14 residues. This CDR3 is CASSTRDFGNTIYF. The CDR3 bases are TGTGCCAGCAGTACCCGGGACTTTGGAAACACCATATATTTT.

The chain combines TRBV4-2 with TRBJ2-2; 12 bases match TRBD2. Germline V CDR1 and CDR2: LGHNA, YNFKEQ. The CDR3 is 19 residues long. J gave up 1 base and V 0 bases, and 6 bases lay outside the gene matches. The chain's CDR3 is CASSQDTGGLAGNTGELFF. In DNA form, the CDR3 reads TGTGCCAGCAGCCAAGATACAGGGGGACTAGCGGGGAACACCGGGGAGCTGTTTTTT.

Worth noting for this clone: The identical CDR3 is also encoded by other nucleotide sequences in the sample. V is TRBV18 and J is TRBJ2-3; D is perhaps TRBD1 (6 bases). The V end lost 3 bases, the J end lost 6 bases, and 10 bases lay between the germline ends. This CDR3 is 13 amino acids long. CDR1 KGHSH and CDR2 LQKENI come from the germline V gene. The CDR3 DNA is TGTGCCAGCTCACCGGGACAAACCGATACGCAGTATTTT. It is translated as CASSPGQTDTQYF.

The V call is TRBV5-5, the J call TRBJ2-7; 10 bases fit TRBD1. CDR3 length: 15 residues. V lost 3 bases to trimming and J lost 7 bases; unmatched junction nucleotides: 10. Germline values: CDR1 SGHKS, CDR2 YYEKEE (reference sequence). The CDR3 DNA follows: TGTGCCAGCAGCTCCGGGACAGGGGCGACTAGTGAGCAGTACTTC. Translating gives CASSSGTGATSEQYF.

The chain is built from TRBV27 and TRBJ1-1; a weak D match, TRBD1 (5 bases). Trimming took off 0 bases at V and 2 bases at J, with 10 bases between the two ends. CDR1 is MNHEY, CDR2 SMNVEV, per germline (reference sequence). CDR3 size: 15 residues. In DNA form, the CDR3 reads TGTGCCAGCAGTTTATCGGGGGGAGTTAACACTGAAGCTTTCTTT. Translation gives CASSLSGGVNTEAFF.

V is TRBV18 and J is TRBJ2-7, with D maybe TRBD1 (6 bases). Trimming cost V 5 bases and J 2 bases, with 22 bases left between them. The CDR3 contains 17 residues. Germline V gene data show CDR1 as KGHSH and CDR2 as LQKENI. This CDR3 is CASSRGHSPIIPYEQYF. In nucleotides, the CDR3 is TGTGCCAGCTCAAGGGGACACAGCCCGATTATTCCCTACGAGCAGTACTTC.

The chain combines TRBV5-4 with TRBJ2-7, with 7 bases fitting TRBD1. CDR1 and CDR2 (germline): SGHNT, YYREEE (reference sequence). J lost 3 bases, V lost 0 bases, and 9 bases had no gene match. This CDR3 is built from 16 residues. The CDR3 bases are TGTGCCAGCAGCTTGGGGACAGGCCAATTGGGCTACGAGCAGTACTTC. It yields the protein CASSLGTGQLGYEQYF.

V gene TRBV4-1 combines with J gene TRBJ2-7, with 7 bases aligning to TRBD1. This CDR3 is 15 amino acids long. The junction had 9 bases not matched to a gene; V was cut back by 4 bases and J by 3 bases. The germline V gene has CDR1 MGHRA and CDR2 YSYEKL. CDR3 sequence (DNA): TGCGCCAGCAGCCCAGACCGGGACAGCCTCTACGAGCAGTACTTC. It codes for CASSPDRDSLYEQYF.

The chain links TRBV18 to TRBJ2-3, with D maybe TRBD1 (5 bases). Germline lookup yields CDR1 KGHSH and CDR2 LQKENI. Trimming pared 1 base from V and 1 base from J, leaving 9 bases between. The CDR3 extends over 15 amino acids. The CDR3 here is CASSPRDSRTDTQYF. The DNA for the CDR3 is TGTGCCAGCTCACCACGAGACAGCCGCACAGATACGCAGTATTTT.

This clone was counted once. The CDR3 spells CASSFMREEAFF. The CDR3 bases are TGTGCCAGCAGCTTTATGAGAGAAGAAGCTTTCTTT. The chain recombines TRBV7-2 with TRBJ1-1; D not certain. CDR3 size: 12 residues. CDR1 is SGHTA, CDR2 FQGNSA, per germline. The V and J ends lost 3 bases and 8 bases respectively, with 10 bases between them.

The chain combines TRBV25-1 with TRBJ2-1; the match to TRBD1 covers 8 bases. V shed 1 base and J 3 bases; nucleotides not matched to a gene: 11. The CDR3 consists of 18 residues. Germline assignment: CDR1 MGHDK and CDR2 SYGVNS. CDR3 nucleotide sequence: TGTGCCAGCAGTGAATGGTTTTTCGGACAGGGAGGCTACAATGAGCAGTTCTTC. Translating gives CASSEWFFGQGGYNEQFF.

The CDR3 reads CAISLRAGGYEQYF. CDR3 DNA: TGTGCCATCTCGCTCAGGGCAGGGGGCTACGAGCAGTACTTC. The V call is TRBV2, the J call TRBJ2-7; 7 nucleotides match TRBD1. V lost 10 bases and J lost 3; bases outside the gene matches: 12. CDR3 size: 14 residues. Germline values: CDR1 SNHLY, CDR2 FYNNEI.

CDR3 bases: TGTGCCAGCAGTTTCATCTATAATTCACCCCTCCACTTT. This encodes CASSFIYNSPLHF. The chain uses TRBV27 and TRBJ1-6; no clear D. Looked up from germline, CDR1 is MNHEY and CDR2 is SMNVEV (reference sequence). Deletions cut 3 bases from V and 3 bases from J, with 3 bases between. This CDR3 has 13 residues.

The V gene is TRBV5-5, the J gene TRBJ2-7; D perhaps matches TRBD2 (5 bases). Germline V lookup: CDR1 SGHKS, CDR2 YYEKEE (reference sequence). The CDR3 totals 13 residues. V was pared by 0 bases and J by 2 bases, with 6 bases between. Here the CDR3 DNA reads TGTGCCAGCAGCTTGGCCGGGACCTACGAGCAGTACTTC. This encodes CASSLAGTYEQYF.

The chain combines TRBV4-2 with TRBJ1-4, with a weak D call TRBD1 (6 bases). CDR3 length: 15 residues. The germline CDR1 and CDR2 sequences are LGHNA and YNFKEQ. Trimming took off 4 bases at V and 4 bases at J, with 13 bases between the two ends. The CDR3 sequence: CASSPSDSLNEKLFF. The DNA of the CDR3 is TGTGCCAGCAGCCCCTCGGACAGCCTTAATGAAAAACTGTTTTTT.

This clone has more than one count but fewer than ten. The V call is TRBV4-1, the J call TRBJ1-6; the D is unclear. The CDR3 is 15 residues long. Trimming stripped 1 base from V and 7 bases from J, with 11 bases between. CDR1 and CDR2 (germline): MGHRA, YSYEKL. CDR3 protein: CASSQAAGLNSPLHF. The CDR3 nucleotides read TGCGCCAGCAGCCAAGCGGCAGGACTAAATTCACCCCTCCACTTT.

The chain links TRBV19 to TRBJ1-4, with TRBD1 matching 9 bases. The CDR3 extends over 14 amino acids. The ends lost 6 bases at V and 6 bases at J; junction bases unmatched: 5. Germline-derived CDR1 and CDR2 are LNHDA and SQIVND (reference sequence). The CDR3: CASRNRDRDEKLFF. CDR3 sequence (DNA): TGTGCCAGTAGGAACCGGGACAGGGATGAAAAACTGTTTTTT.

The chain has TRBV9 and TRBJ2-7, with D possibly matching TRBD1 (6 bases). The ends were cut back, 0 bases at V and 2 bases at J, with 12 bases in the middle. Germline CDR1 and CDR2: SGDLS and YYNGEE. The CDR3 consists of 15 residues. CDR3 sequence (DNA): TGTGCCAGCAGCGTAGCTGCCTCAGGGGCCTACGAGCAGTACTTC. Amino acid sequence: CASSVAASGAYEQYF.

The chain recombines TRBV4-2 with TRBJ2-7; 13 bases fit TRBD2. The CDR3 runs to 17 residues. J gave up 4 bases and V 4 bases, and 10 bases lay outside the gene matches. CDR1 and CDR2 from the germline V gene are LGHNA and YNFKEQ. The CDR3 bases are TGTGCCAGCAGCCCCACAACTAGCGGGGGGGCCGGTTACGAGCAGTACTTC. This encodes CASSPTTSGGAGYEQYF.

The chain joins TRBV18 to TRBJ1-1; 7 bases are a match to TRBD1. The CDR3 spans 14 residues. CDR1 is KGHSH and CDR2 is LQKENI in the germline V gene. With V trimmed by 5 bases and J by 3 bases, 6 bases remained unmatched. The CDR3 bases are TGTGCCAGCTCAATAGGGGGGACAGACACTGAAGCTTTCTTT. Translated, it gives CASSIGGTDTEAFF.

The rearrangement uses TRBV23-1 and TRBJ2-3, with 8 nucleotides matching TRBD1. TRBV23-1 belongs to the ORF category, with a function that is uncertain. J gave up 2 bases and V 3 bases, and 7 bases lay outside the gene matches. This CDR3 comprises 16 residues. CDR3 protein: CASSQPGGGHTDTQYF. CDR3 DNA sequence: TGCGCCAGCAGTCAGCCAGGGGGCGGACACACAGATACGCAGTATTTT.

The chain links TRBV19 to TRBJ2-7; 9 bases are a match to TRBD1. Unmatched junction bases numbered 8, after V lost 6 bases and J lost 5 bases. Germline V gives CDR1 LNHDA, CDR2 SQIVND (reference sequence). The CDR3 is 14 residues long. CDR3 bases: TGTGCCAGTAGACCCCGGGACAGGGTCAACGAGCAGTACTTC. Protein: CASRPRDRVNEQYF.

The rearrangement links TRBV6-5 to TRBJ1-1; D is unclear. Germline CDR1 MNHEY, CDR2 SVGAGI. The CDR3 sequence is 14 residues long. V gave up 6 bases and J gave up 4 bases, with 15 bases separating them. The CDR3 DNA is TGTGCCAGCAGCGGCGTGCGCGGGCCCACTGAAGCTTTCTTT. Protein product: CASSGVRGPTEAFF.

The V gene is TRBV7-8, the J gene TRBJ2-1, with 8 bases matching TRBD2. V lost 2 bases, J lost 6 bases, and 6 bases stayed unmatched. Germline values: CDR1 SGHVS, CDR2 FQNEAQ. The CDR3 sequence is 15 residues long. CDR3 DNA: TGTGCCAGCAGCTTAACGGCGGGGGGCGCCAATGAGCAGTTCTTC. It is translated as CASSLTAGGANEQFF.

The rearrangement links TRBV7-2 to TRBJ1-2; D ambiguous. Looked up from germline, CDR1 is SGHTA and CDR2 is FQGNSA. The CDR3 is 16 amino acids. V gave up 1 base and J gave up 0 bases, with 12 bases separating them. CDR3 region: CASSLGGGLANYGYTF. The DNA for the CDR3 is TGTGCCAGCAGCTTAGGAGGAGGACTAGCTAACTATGGCTACACCTTC.